This is a list of T cell receptor beta chains from one sample in a study of blood T cell repertoires in COVID-19. The assay was immunoSEQ multiplex PCR, and TCRdb's table has in-frame clones only and misses some. This sample has 300,000 or so clones; roughly 85% occur once, and the top ten carry roughly 4.2%. Source material: PBMCs or T cells enriched from blood (not recorded which). These receptors were obtained from a woman between 40 and 55 years old with acute COVID-19. Both conserved end residues are part of each CDR3. Fields, in order: clone size, D gene, V gene, J gene, CDR3 DNA, CDR3 protein. The D gene is left open where the match is weak. Some rows have no size entry. The others give once, few or many, or a class for an expanded clone.

clone size: .; D gene: .; V gene: TRBV4-3; J gene: TRBJ2-7; CDR3 DNA: TGCGCCAGCAGCCAAGATTCCGGCTACGAGCAGTACTTC; CDR3 protein: CASSQDSGYEQYF
clone size: once; D gene: TRBD2; V gene: TRBV27; J gene: TRBJ2-7; CDR3 DNA: TGTGCCAGCAAGAGCGGGAGAGCATACGAGCAGTACTTC; CDR3 protein: CASKSGRAYEQYF
clone size: few; D gene: .; V gene: TRBV5-5; J gene: TRBJ1-2; CDR3 DNA: TGTGCCAGCAGCCGAAATACTGACATCCGCTATGGCTACACCTTC; CDR3 protein: CASSRNTDIRYGYTF
clone size: once; D gene: .; V gene: TRBV5-1; J gene: TRBJ2-2; CDR3 DNA: TGCGCCAGCAGGCCCGGGGGAACCGCGAACACCGGGGAGCTGTTTTTT; CDR3 protein: CASRPGGTANTGELFF
clone size: .; D gene: .; V gene: TRBV18; J gene: TRBJ1-1; CDR3 DNA: TGTGCCAGCTCACCACCTCTCGTAAGGGGTACTGAAGCTTTCTTT; CDR3 protein: CASSPPLVRGTEAFF
clone size: .; D gene: .; V gene: TRBV5-1; J gene: TRBJ1-1; CDR3 DNA: TGCGCCAGCAGCTTGGGGGGCATGGACAACACTGAAGCTTTCTTT; CDR3 protein: CASSLGGMDNTEAFF
clone size: .; D gene: TRBD2; V gene: TRBV3-1/TRBV3-2; J gene: TRBJ2-1; CDR3 DNA: TGTGCCAGCAGCCAAGGTCGGCTAGCGGGGGGCGGGAATGAGCAGTTCTTC; CDR3 protein: CASSQGRLAGGGNEQFF
clone size: .; D gene: TRBD2; V gene: TRBV7-6; J gene: TRBJ2-1; CDR3 DNA: TGTGCCAGCAGCTTCCTTTTAGCGGGAGGACGAGATGAGCAGTTCTTC; CDR3 protein: CASSFLLAGGRDEQFF
clone size: .; D gene: TRBD2; V gene: TRBV3-1/TRBV3-2; J gene: TRBJ2-3; CDR3 DNA: TGTGCCAGCAGCTGGACTAGCGGGGGGCATACGCAGTATTTT; CDR3 protein: CASSWTSGGHTQYF
clone size: .; D gene: TRBD1; V gene: TRBV7-9; J gene: TRBJ2-2; CDR3 DNA: TGTGCCAGCAGCTCGCCGGGACAGGGAATGGAGCTGTTTTTT; CDR3 protein: CASSSPGQGMELFF
clone size: .; D gene: TRBD2; V gene: TRBV4-3; J gene: TRBJ2-7; CDR3 DNA: TGCGCCAGCAGCCAAGAGGCGGCGGGAGGCTACGAGCAGTACTTC; CDR3 protein: CASSQEAAGGYEQYF
clone size: .; D gene: .; V gene: TRBV9; J gene: TRBJ2-2; CDR3 DNA: TGTGCCAGCAGCGTAGACAGGGAGCTGTTTTTT; CDR3 protein: CASSVDRELFF
clone size: .; D gene: .; V gene: TRBV2; J gene: TRBJ2-5; CDR3 DNA: TGTGCCGGAGACGGAGGGAGGGAGACCCAGTACTTC; CDR3 protein: CAGDGGRETQYF
clone size: .; D gene: .; V gene: TRBV28; J gene: TRBJ2-7; CDR3 DNA: TGTGCCAGCAGTTTAAGTGCAGGGGTCCTTTTGGCCTACGAGCAGTACTTC; CDR3 protein: CASSLSAGVLLAYEQYF
clone size: .; D gene: .; V gene: TRBV29-1; J gene: TRBJ1-1; CDR3 DNA: TGCAGCGTTGGAGTACAGGAGAACACTGAAGCTTTCTTT; CDR3 protein: CSVGVQENTEAFF
clone size: once; D gene: TRBD2; V gene: TRBV6-2/TRBV6-3; J gene: TRBJ2-7; CDR3 DNA: TGTGCCAGCAGTTATCGGGAGGGCCACGAGCAGTACTTC; CDR3 protein: CASSYREGHEQYF
clone size: .; D gene: .; V gene: TRBV6-1; J gene: TRBJ2-7; CDR3 DNA: TGTGCCAGCAGTGAACGACCCAGGGAAGAGCAGTACTTC; CDR3 protein: CASSERPREEQYF
clone size: .; D gene: .; V gene: TRBV5-1; J gene: TRBJ2-5; CDR3 DNA: TGCGCCAGCAGCTCGCAGACTCCCAGGGGCGAGACCCAGTACTTC; CDR3 protein: CASSSQTPRGETQYF
clone size: .; D gene: .; V gene: TRBV15; J gene: TRBJ2-1; CDR3 DNA: TGTGCCACCAGCAGAGATCGTACCCGGGAGCAGTTCTTC; CDR3 protein: CATSRDRTREQFF
clone size: .; D gene: .; V gene: TRBV9; J gene: TRBJ1-2; CDR3 DNA: TGTGCCAGCAGCCGCCGCGGAGACGCTGACTATGGCTACACCTTC; CDR3 protein: CASSRRGDADYGYTF
clone size: .; D gene: .; V gene: TRBV6-5; J gene: TRBJ1-2; CDR3 DNA: TGTGCCAGCAGTTACGAAGCCGTCTCCTATGGCTACACCTTC; CDR3 protein: CASSYEAVSYGYTF
clone size: .; D gene: TRBD1; V gene: TRBV28; J gene: TRBJ1-2; CDR3 DNA: TGTGCCAGCAGGCCGCAGGGGGCGCAGATTAGGGGCTACACCTTC; CDR3 protein: CASRPQGAQIRGYTF
clone size: .; D gene: TRBD1; V gene: TRBV5-1; J gene: TRBJ1-3; CDR3 DNA: TGCGCCAGCAGCTTGGAACCCCCCCTAGGACAGGCGAGCTCTGGAAACACCATATATTTT; CDR3 protein: CASSLEPPLGQASSGNTIYF
clone size: .; D gene: TRBD2; V gene: TRBV28; J gene: TRBJ2-5; CDR3 DNA: TGTGCCAGTCTGGGTAGCGGGAGAGGGGAGACCCAGTACTTC; CDR3 protein: CASLGSGRGETQYF
clone size: .; D gene: .; V gene: TRBV28; J gene: TRBJ2-3; CDR3 DNA: TGTGCCAGCAGTTTAGCAGGCCCCCTTCGGGATACGCAGTATTTT; CDR3 protein: CASSLAGPLRDTQYF
clone size: .; D gene: .; V gene: TRBV20-1; J gene: TRBJ2-3; CDR3 DNA: TGCAGTGCTAATGACCGGGGAAAGAGCACAGATACGCAGTATTTT; CDR3 protein: CSANDRGKSTDTQYF
clone size: few; D gene: TRBD1; V gene: TRBV5-6; J gene: TRBJ1-5; CDR3 DNA: TGTGCCAGCAGCTTGACCCTCGGACAGGGCTATCAGCCCCAGCATTTT; CDR3 protein: CASSLTLGQGYQPQHF
clone size: .; D gene: .; V gene: TRBV5-6; J gene: TRBJ1-1; CDR3 DNA: TGTGCCAGCAGCTTGGGGGGGCGGCCCACTGAAGCTTTCTTT; CDR3 protein: CASSLGGRPTEAFF
clone size: once; D gene: TRBD1; V gene: TRBV7-2; J gene: TRBJ2-3; CDR3 DNA: TGTGCCAGCAGCTGGACAGGGGGCACAGATACGCAGTATTTT; CDR3 protein: CASSWTGGTDTQYF
clone size: .; D gene: TRBD1; V gene: TRBV29-1; J gene: TRBJ1-2; CDR3 DNA: TGCAGCGCTGGGGGACAGGGGAACTATGGCTACACCTTC; CDR3 protein: CSAGGQGNYGYTF
clone size: .; D gene: .; V gene: TRBV28; J gene: TRBJ2-3; CDR3 DNA: TGTGCCAGCAGTCCTTGGACAGCAGCTAGCACAGATACGCAGTATTTT; CDR3 protein: CASSPWTAASTDTQYF
clone size: .; D gene: .; V gene: TRBV9; J gene: TRBJ1-1; CDR3 DNA: TGTGCCAGCAGCGTAGGGGGGCAGACTGAAGCTTTCTTT; CDR3 protein: CASSVGGQTEAFF
clone size: .; D gene: .; V gene: TRBV18; J gene: TRBJ1-1; CDR3 DNA: TGTGCCAGCTCACCCGGGTGGAACACTGAAGCTTTCTTT; CDR3 protein: CASSPGWNTEAFF
clone size: .; D gene: .; V gene: TRBV28; J gene: TRBJ1-3; CDR3 DNA: TGTGCCAGCAGTTACCGGGGACTAACGAGCTCTGGAAACACCATATATTTT; CDR3 protein: CASSYRGLTSSGNTIYF
clone size: .; D gene: TRBD1; V gene: TRBV4-3; J gene: TRBJ1-5; CDR3 DNA: TGCGCCAGCAGCCCAACTACAGGGGTCAATCAGCCCCAGCATTTT; CDR3 protein: CASSPTTGVNQPQHF
clone size: .; D gene: TRBD1; V gene: TRBV6-5; J gene: TRBJ2-5; CDR3 DNA: TGTGCCAGCAGTCGACAGGGGGCATGGGAGACCCAGTACTTC; CDR3 protein: CASSRQGAWETQYF